The 17 T cell receptor beta chains given below trace back to one sample, sequenced in a study of cytomegalovirus exposure and HLA in healthy donors. A multiplex PCR was run with 60 Vbeta primers and 13 Jbeta primers. TCRdb keeps only in-frame clones here, not all; method: immunoSEQ multiplex PCR. The table shows some 150,000 clones, with 70% to 80% occurring only once. Sequenced input: PBMCs. Every receptor here comes from a man between 35 and 55 years old in good health and CMV-seronegative.

The V call is TRBV6-1, the J call TRBJ1-1; possibly TRBD1 for D (6 bases). V was cut by 5 bases and J by 2 bases, with 15 bases left in between. In germline, CDR1 is MNHNS, CDR2 SASEGT. The CDR3 loop spans 15 amino acids. DNA of the CDR3: TGTGCCAGCAGTAAGGGGGGGGCCGTCAACACTGAAGCTTTCTTT. Protein product: CASSKGGAVNTEAFF.

The CDR3 region is CASGDRPNTEAFF. The CDR3 bases are TGTGCCAGTGGGGACAGGCCGAACACTGAAGCTTTCTTT. This chain connects TRBV19 to TRBJ1-1; TRBD1 matches at 8 bases. V was clipped by 8 bases and J by 1 base; unmatched bases: 3. Germline values: CDR1 LNHDA, CDR2 SQIVND (reference sequence). This CDR3 comprises 13 residues. Variable domain in full (rest from reference TRBV19 and TRBJ1-1): DGGITQSPKYLFRKEGQNVTLSCEQNLNHDAMYWYRQDPGQGLRLIYYSQIVNDFQKGDIAEGYSVSREKKESFPLTVTSAQKNPTAFYLCASGDRPNTEAFFGQGTRLTVV.

CDR3 sequence (DNA): TGTGCCAGCAGCAAAGCCAGGAACACCATATATTTT. Translating gives CASSKARNTIYF. The chain combines TRBV21-1 with TRBJ1-3; TRBD1, as called in the table, went unchecked against the DNA. TRBV21-1 is given as a pseudogene. This CDR3 contains 12 residues.

The sample holds a few counts of this clone. This chain uses TRBV5-6 with TRBJ1-1, with D maybe TRBD1 (6 bases). The CDR3 has 14 amino acids. The germline CDR1 and CDR2 sequences are SGHDT and YYEEEE. Trimming stripped 2 bases from V and 1 base from J, with 9 bases between. In DNA, the CDR3 is TGTGCCAGCAGCTTACTACAGGGGAACACTGAAGCTTTCTTT. Translating it yields CASSLLQGNTEAFF.

This chain's CDR3 is CASSHTGGWETQYF. The CDR3 DNA sequence: TGCGCCAGCAGCCACACAGGGGGTTGGGAGACCCAGTACTTC. The chain is built from TRBV5-1 and TRBJ2-5; 8 bases match TRBD1. V lost 4 bases and J lost 5; bases outside the gene matches: 7. Germline V CDR1 and CDR2: SGHRS, YFSETQ. CDR3 length: 14 amino acids.

This clone was seen more than once but under ten times. The chain employs TRBV25-1 and TRBJ2-7, with D tentatively TRBD1 (9 bases). Germline V CDR1 and CDR2: MGHDK, SYGVNS. This CDR3 comprises 15 residues. V lost 6 bases, J lost 6 bases, and 21 bases lay in between. The CDR3 nucleotides read TGTGCCAGCAGGGGTACCGGGACAGGGACTAGCGAGCAGTACTTC. It encodes CASRGTGTGTSEQYF.

This chain links TRBV9 with TRBJ2-3; possibly TRBD2 for D (5 bases). The CDR3 consists of 15 residues. Trimming cost V 4 bases and J 0 bases, with 12 bases left between them. Germline V gene lookup returns CDR1 SGDLS and CDR2 YYNGEE. Here the CDR3 reads CASSNRGTSTDTQYF. The CDR3 nucleotides are TGTGCCAGCAGCAACCGGGGAACTAGCACAGATACGCAGTATTTT.

The V call is TRBV5-1, the J call TRBJ2-7, with 9 bases fitting TRBD1. The V segment lost 6 bases and the J segment 2 bases; nucleotides outside the gene matches: 3. Germline V gives CDR1 SGHRS, CDR2 YFSETQ. The CDR3 covers 13 residues. DNA of the CDR3: TGCGCCAGCACCCGACAGGGGGCCTACGAGCAGTACTTC. It is translated as CASTRQGAYEQYF.

The chain couples TRBV5-4 to TRBJ2-3; TRBD2 agrees at 13 bases. The trim removed 3 bases at V and 0 bases at J, leaving 13 bases unmatched. Germline V gene sequence: CDR1 SGHNT, CDR2 YYREEE (reference sequence). The CDR3 contains 20 residues. The CDR3 coding sequence is TGTGCCAGCAGCTCCCTAAGGTCACTAGCGGGGGGGACTAGCACAGATACGCAGTATTTT. It codes for CASSSLRSLAGGTSTDTQYF.

The rearrangement links TRBV7-2 to TRBJ2-5, with 8 bases that match TRBD1. Germline assignment: CDR1 SGHTA and CDR2 FQGNSA. The junction had 10 bases not matched to a gene; V was cut back by 6 bases and J by 4 bases. The CDR3 runs 15 residues. Here the CDR3 DNA reads TGTGCCAGCAGTTCCCTCAGGGGGCTCGGAGAGACCCAGTACTTC. As protein: CASSSLRGLGETQYF.

The rearrangement joins TRBV5-6 to TRBJ1-6; 7 bases are a match to TRBD1. Germline V gene lookup returns CDR1 SGHDT and CDR2 YYEEEE. The ends lost 0 bases at V and 4 bases at J; junction bases unmatched: 4. The CDR3 consists of 16 residues. This CDR3 is CASSLASGQYNSPLHF. The CDR3 region has the DNA TGTGCCAGCAGCTTGGCTTCGGGACAGTATAATTCACCCCTCCACTTT.

V gene TRBV27 combines with J gene TRBJ2-1; perhaps TRBD1 as D (5 bases). The CDR3 extends over 12 amino acids. Trimming stripped 7 bases from V and 4 bases from J, with 8 bases between. Germline loops: CDR1 MNHEY, CDR2 SMNVEV (reference sequence). This CDR3 is CASKKGYNEQFF. The CDR3 DNA reads TGTGCCAGCAAAAAGGGGTACAATGAGCAGTTCTTC.

This chain uses TRBV10-3 with TRBJ2-3; D gene uncertain. The germline gives CDR1 ENHRY, CDR2 SYGVKD. This CDR3 is built from 16 residues. Trimming took off 0 bases at V and 4 bases at J, with 14 bases between the two ends. The DNA of the CDR3 is TGTGCCATCAGTGAGTCAGCTAGGAAGTTGCCAGATACGCAGTATTTT. Residues: CAISESARKLPDTQYF.

This clone occurred a few times. CDR3 DNA sequence: TGTGCCAGCGCCAGGCTCCAAGAGACCCAGTACTTC. Translating gives CASARLQETQYF. This rearrangement joins TRBV5-6 to TRBJ2-5, with no clear D. Per the germline V gene, CDR1 is SGHDT and CDR2 is YYEEEE. The CDR3 is made up of 12 amino acids. V was cut by 7 bases and J by 1 base, with 8 bases left in between.

The chain couples TRBV2 to TRBJ1-4; TRBD1 is a possible D gene (5 bases). The CDR3 covers 14 residues. Germline V lookup: CDR1 SNHLY, CDR2 FYNNEI. Trimming cost V 6 bases and J 7 bases, with 15 bases left between them. CDR3 sequence reads: CASRAGTGGEKLFF. CDR3 nucleotide sequence: TGTGCCAGCAGAGCCGGGACTGGAGGTGAAAAACTGTTTTTT. The variable domain in full, completed from reference TRBV2 and TRBJ1-4, reads EPEVTQTPSHQVTQMGQEVILRCVPISNHLYFYWYRQILGQKVEFLVSFYNNEISEKSEIFDDQFSVERPDGSNFTLKIRSTKLEDSAMYFCASRAGTGGEKLFFGSGTQLSVL.

The chain uses TRBV4-2 and TRBJ2-1; D call uncertain. The CDR3 contains 13 residues. CDR1 and CDR2 (germline): LGHNA, YNFKEQ. Trimming cost V 0 bases and J 10 bases, with 10 bases left between them. The CDR3 loop is CASSQDMEQEQFF. The CDR3 coding sequence is TGTGCCAGCAGCCAAGATATGGAACAGGAGCAGTTCTTC.

A word on this clone: Other DNA sequences within the sample encode an identical CDR3. The chain is built from TRBV5-4 and TRBJ2-7; no clear D gene. This CDR3 has 11 residues. The V and J ends lost 4 bases and 4 bases respectively, with 6 bases between them. The germline gives CDR1 SGHNT, CDR2 YYREEE (reference sequence). The CDR3 region is CASSLNYEQYF. CDR3 sequence (DNA): TGTGCCAGCAGCCTTAATTACGAGCAGTACTTC.